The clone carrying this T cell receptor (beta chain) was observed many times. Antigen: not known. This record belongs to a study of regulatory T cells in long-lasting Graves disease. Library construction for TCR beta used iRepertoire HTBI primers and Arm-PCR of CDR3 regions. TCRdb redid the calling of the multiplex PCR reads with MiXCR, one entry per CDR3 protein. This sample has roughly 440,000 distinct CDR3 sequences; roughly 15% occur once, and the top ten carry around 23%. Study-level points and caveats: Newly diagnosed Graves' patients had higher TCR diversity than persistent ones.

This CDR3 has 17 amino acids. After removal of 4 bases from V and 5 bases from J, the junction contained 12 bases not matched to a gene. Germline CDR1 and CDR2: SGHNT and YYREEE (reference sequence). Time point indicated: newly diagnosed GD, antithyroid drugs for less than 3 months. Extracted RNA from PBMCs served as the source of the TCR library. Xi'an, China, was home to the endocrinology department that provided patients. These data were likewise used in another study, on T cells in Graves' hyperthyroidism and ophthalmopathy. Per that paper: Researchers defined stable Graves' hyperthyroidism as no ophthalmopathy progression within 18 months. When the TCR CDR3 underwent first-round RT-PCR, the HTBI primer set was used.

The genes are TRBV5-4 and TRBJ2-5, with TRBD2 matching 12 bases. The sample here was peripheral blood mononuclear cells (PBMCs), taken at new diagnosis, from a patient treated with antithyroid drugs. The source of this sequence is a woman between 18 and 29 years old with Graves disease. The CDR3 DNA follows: TGTGCCAGCAGCCCCGACTCTAGCGGGAGGGCTTTGGAGACCCAGTACTTC. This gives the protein CASSPDSSGRALETQYF.